One sample yielded the 18 T cell receptor beta chains listed below, sequenced in a study of early stage breast cancer tumors. Repertoires were generated with immunoSEQ multiplex PCR, while TCRdb's copy carries only in-frame clones and drops some. In the table there are over 25,000 clones, 72% of which are singletons. The sequencing sample was made of blood. Receptors were obtained from a person between 50 and 60 years old with breast cancer.

J is TRBJ2-7 and V is TRBV2; TRBD2 matches 8 bases. The CDR3 has 15 amino acids. The germline gives CDR1 SNHLY, CDR2 FYNNEI. V was clipped by 1 base and J by 6 bases; unmatched bases: 8. The CDR3 DNA reads TGTGCCAGCAGTGAAGAGGGTAGCGGGAACCTCGAGCAGTACTTC. It yields the protein CASSEEGSGNLEQYF. Based on the CDR3 plus reference TRBV2 and TRBJ2-7, the full variable domain is EPEVTQTPSHQVTQMGQEVILRCVPISNHLYFYWYRQILGQKVEFLVSFYNNEISEKSEIFDDQFSVERPDGSNFTLKIRSTKLEDSAMYFCASSEEGSGNLEQYFGPGTRLTVT.

The rearrangement uses TRBV4-3 and TRBJ2-1; D gene uncertain. Germline assignment: CDR1 LGHNA and CDR2 YSLEER. The CDR3 has 14 amino acids. Trimming cost V 6 bases and J 5 bases, with 14 bases left between them. The CDR3 region has the DNA TGCGCCAGCAGTGATAGGGCCTACGACAATGAGCAGTTCTTC. Its protein product is CASSDRAYDNEQFF.

The chain is built from TRBV28 and TRBJ2-7, with 7 bases lining up with TRBD1. CDR1 and CDR2 from the germline V gene are MDHEN and SYDVKM. The ends lost 5 bases at V and 5 bases at J; junction bases unmatched: 9. The CDR3 runs to 14 residues. Here the CDR3 DNA reads TGTGCCAGCAGTAAGAGGGGGCTAGTACACGAGCAGTACTTC. Its protein product is CASSKRGLVHEQYF.

J is TRBJ2-7 and V is TRBV6-5; 10 bases map to TRBD2. Germline loops: CDR1 MNHEY, CDR2 SVGAGI. J gave up 6 bases and V 6 bases, and 11 bases lay outside the gene matches. CDR3 length: 15 amino acids. The chain's CDR3 is CASSPLGLARSEQYF. The CDR3 coding sequence is TGTGCCAGCAGCCCCCTGGGACTAGCGAGATCCGAGCAGTACTTC.

The gene calls are TRBV18 and TRBJ1-1; 9 positions match TRBD1. Trimming removed 4 bases from V and 3 bases from J; junction bases left unmatched: 6. Germline CDR1 KGHSH, CDR2 LQKENI. The CDR3 sequence is 15 residues long. As DNA, the CDR3 is TGTGCCAGCTCACTTGACAGGGGGTTTGACACTGAAGCTTTCTTT. Its translation: CASSLDRGFDTEAFF. The full variable domain, with the rest looked up from reference TRBV18 and TRBJ1-1, is NAGVMQNPRHLVRRRGQEARLRCSPMKGHSHVYWYRQLPEEGLKFMVYLQKENIIDESGMPKERFSAEFPKEGPSILRIQQVVRGDSAAYFCASSLDRGFDTEAFFGQGTRLTVV.

The rearrangement joins TRBV27 to TRBJ2-7, with D unresolved. The V gene's germline CDR1 is MNHEY and CDR2 SMNVEV (reference sequence). V lost 0 bases and J 3 bases, leaving 6 bases between the germline ends. This CDR3 has 13 amino acids. The CDR3 here is CASSLSVLYEQYF. The CDR3 DNA reads as TGTGCCAGCAGTTTATCGGTCCTCTACGAGCAGTACTTC.

The chain joins TRBV30 to TRBJ2-5, with 15 positions matching TRBD2. The germline gives CDR1 GTSNPN, CDR2 SVGIG (reference sequence). V lost 5 bases, J lost 4 bases, and 2 bases stayed unmatched. The CDR3 runs 14 residues. CDR3 protein: CAWGLAGGGETQYF. DNA for the CDR3: TGTGCCTGGGGACTAGCGGGAGGGGGAGAGACCCAGTACTTC.

The CDR3 loop reads CASSSSGRGLYEQYF. CDR3 sequence (DNA): TGTGCCAGCAGCTCCTCTGGGCGGGGTCTCTACGAGCAGTACTTC. This chain links TRBV5-4 with TRBJ2-7; D is perhaps TRBD2 (6 bases). CDR1 is SGHNT and CDR2 is YYREEE in the germline V gene (reference sequence). This CDR3 contains 15 residues. V was shortened by 3 bases and J by 3 bases, with 16 bases between the two germline ends.

The chain uses TRBV30 and TRBJ2-1; 12 bases match TRBD2. The CDR3 sequence is 12 residues long. J gave up 15 bases and V 3 bases, and 6 bases lay outside the gene matches. Germline assignment: CDR1 GTSNPN and CDR2 SVGIG (reference sequence). CDR3 region: CAWRSSGRAGFF. The CDR3 DNA is TGTGCCTGGAGGTCTAGCGGGAGGGCCGGGTTCTTC.

The chain employs TRBV28 and TRBJ2-5; D unresolved. Looked up from germline, CDR1 is MDHEN and CDR2 is SYDVKM. Between the trimmed V and J ends, which lost 5 bases and 2 bases, there was a span of 9 bases. The CDR3 is 13 amino acids. CDR3 amino acids: CASSGDKQETQYF. For the CDR3, the DNA is TGTGCCAGCAGTGGGGATAAGCAAGAGACCCAGTACTTC.

This clone was detected a few times. The gene calls are TRBV29-1 and TRBJ2-3, with D unresolved. This CDR3 comprises 12 residues. V lost 7 bases, J lost 1 base, and 9 bases lay in between. The germline CDR1 and CDR2 sequences are SQVTM and ANQGSEA. The CDR3 DNA sequence: TGCAGCGCCCGACAAGGCACAGATACGCAGTATTTT. It specifies CSARQGTDTQYF.

This chain uses TRBV6-6 with TRBJ2-1, with TRBD1 as a possible D gene (5 bases). This CDR3 has 14 residues. CDR1 is MNHNY and CDR2 is SVGAGI in the germline V gene (reference sequence). V lost 6 bases and J lost 7, with 16 bases in between. The CDR3 loop reads CASSRTGRKNEQFF. The CDR3 DNA sequence: TGTGCCAGCAGCCGTACAGGCCGCAAAAATGAGCAGTTCTTC.

V and J are TRBV30 and TRBJ1-6; D not resolved. The CDR3 contains 14 residues. Per the germline V gene, CDR1 is GTSNPN and CDR2 is SVGIG (reference sequence). Between the trimmed V and J ends, which lost 4 bases and 6 bases, there was a span of 13 bases. The DNA for the CDR3 is TGTGCCTGGACCACAACTGTAGTTAATTCACCCCTCCACTTT. Translation: CAWTTTVVNSPLHF.

This chain uses TRBV25-1 with TRBJ1-1; D call uncertain. Germline loops: CDR1 MGHDK, CDR2 SYGVNS. V was cut by 0 bases and J by 5 bases, with 13 bases left in between. The CDR3 extends over 15 amino acids. CDR3 amino acids: CASSEYRQLRTEAFF. The CDR3 DNA reads as TGTGCCAGCAGTGAATATAGGCAGCTACGGACTGAAGCTTTCTTT.

The V gene is TRBV19, the J gene TRBJ1-5, with D tentatively TRBD1 (5 bases). Germline CDR1 reads LNHDA; CDR2 reads SQIVND (reference sequence). The CDR3 is 12 amino acids. V was clipped by 6 bases and J by 7 bases, with 10 bases between them. CDR3 sequence reads: CASSQGDQPQHF. The DNA for the CDR3 is TGTGCCAGTAGCCAGGGTGACCAGCCCCAGCATTTT. The entire variable domain, with the rest obtained from reference TRBV19 and TRBJ1-5, is as follows: DGGITQSPKYLFRKEGQNVTLSCEQNLNHDAMYWYRQDPGQGLRLIYYSQIVNDFQKGDIAEGYSVSREKKESFPLTVTSAQKNPTAFYLCASSQGDQPQHFGDGTRLSIL.

The chain joins TRBV29-1 to TRBJ2-5; TRBD1 agrees at 9 bases. Germline V gene sequence: CDR1 SQVTM, CDR2 ANQGSEA. The V segment lost 3 bases and the J segment 9 bases; nucleotides outside the gene matches: 8. This CDR3 comprises 13 residues. CDR3 amino acids: CSVDLGTGLAQYF. The CDR3 nucleotides read TGCAGCGTTGACTTGGGGACAGGGTTGGCCCAGTACTTC.

This chain uses TRBV11-2 with TRBJ2-7; weak D call: TRBD2 (5 bases). V lost 3 bases and J 1 base, leaving 7 bases between the germline ends. Germline CDR1 and CDR2: SGHAT and FQNNGV. The CDR3 has 13 residues. The CDR3, as DNA: TGTGCCAGCAGCTTCGGGATTTCCTACGAGCAGTACTTC. It translates to CASSFGISYEQYF.

This clone was picked up a small number of times. The rearrangement links TRBV15 to TRBJ1-3, with TRBD1 as a possible D gene (5 bases). This CDR3 has 14 residues. Germline-derived CDR1 and CDR2 are LNHNV and YYDKDF (reference sequence). V was trimmed by 7 bases and J by 0 bases, leaving 10 bases between them. CDR3 sequence: CATTGTPSGNTIYF. CDR3 DNA sequence: TGTGCCACCACCGGGACTCCCTCTGGAAACACCATATATTTT.